The T cell receptor (beta chain) under discussion was sequenced for a study of PD-L1 blockade in urothelial cancer (dated by TCRdb to between 2016 and 2019). A note on the overall study: All patients started therapy around 2014 and received atezolizumab 1,200 mg intravenously every 3 weeks. Blood samples gave a median of around 140,000 T cells and 77,000 or so unique TCRs, with a median clonality of about 0.078. An ECOG performance status of 0 or 1 was recorded for the patients, and 0 to 3 prior chemotherapy regimens had been received by the patients. Pretreatment blood TCR-seq was available for about 28 patients, at least one posttreatment blood collection was obtained for 24 patients, and tumor TCR-seq was available for 24 patients. In the same patients, pretreatment tumors underwent whole exome sequencing and RNA sequencing in addition to TCR sequencing. Blood samples were analyzed at two time points: 3 weeks after treatment start (second dose) and 6 weeks after treatment start. Durable clinical benefit meant progression-free survival longer than 6 months, and TCR features were also tested against progression-free and overall survival. Pretreatment tumor samples, along with matched peripheral blood collected serially before and after atezolizumab treatment, underwent TCR sequencing. Durable clinical benefit was achieved by nine patients and was not achieved by 20 patients. Twenty-five of 29 patients were identified as males with urothelial cancer of bladder origin, and a prior smoking history was reported by 18 of 29 patients. The study was an exploratory multi-omic analysis of somatic, immune and clinical correlates of response to PD-L1 blockade with atezolizumab in urothelial cancer.

General findings and caveats noted by the study authors: Small sample size (n ≈ 29) and many exploratory analyses mean the results are intended to be hypothesis-generating. Improved progression-free and overall survival was found to be associated with pretreatment peripheral blood TCR clonality below the median. Among patients with durable benefit, tumor-associated TCR clones showed greater expansion in peripheral blood 3 weeks after treatment started (n = 22, p = 0.022).

Including the terminal cysteine and phenylalanine, the CDR3 comprises 12 residues. Kept here is only the CDR3 DNA, which spans 36 bases and is read in frame from base 1. The germline V gene (reference sequence) gives CDR1 as MNHEY and CDR2 as SMNVEV. Here V drops 6 bases and J drops 11 bases, and the junction holds 4 bases not matched to any gene. A note on this clone: Its antigen target is currently unknown. There are no base qualities to consult, and no much larger clone falls within one base.

Synthetic TCR analog templates were spiked into each PCR to estimate absolute template abundance from read counts. Using the immunoSEQ assay, TCRbeta CDR3 regions were amplified from genomic DNA with bias-controlled V and J gene primers. Sequencing of rearranged TCRbeta segments was performed at approximately 20X coverage. Per the original workflow: Sequencing errors were corrected by clustering and CDR3s were annotated against IMGT to assign V, D and J genes. Downstream analyses used only productive TCRbeta rearrangements and left out out-of-frame or stop-codon sequences. To compute clonality, Shannon entropy was normalized by the log of the number of unique productive sequences and then subtracted from one. Clones differing between time points or between blood and tumor were identified using Fisher's exact test with Benjamini-Hochberg correction, with an adjusted p below 0.01 applied as the threshold. TCRdb mirrors the immuneACCESS table, restricted to in-frame sequences. Some clones are absent from its copies; in checked studies, under half trace to an unresolved V gene, and the reason for the others is unknown. The D gene and trimming were derived from the DNA, and the V and J assignments and clone size from that table. This sample holds 95,000 to 130,000 clones; more than 85% were observed only once. The ten largest clones take up under 2% of the sample.

Explained via the paper, the time point label denotes: peripheral blood 6 weeks after treatment start. A total of about 31 patients with locally advanced or metastatic urothelial carcinoma, treated at Memorial Sloan Kettering on a trial protocol, made up the cohort. Peripheral blood mononuclear cells were collected pretreatment and during treatment, with between 1 and 8 total time points obtained per patient. The Qiagen DNeasy Blood extraction kit was used to purify genomic DNA from total PBMCs and from tumor samples. PBMCs were collected pretreatment and during treatment, and were isolated and stored as previously described.

This clonotype was obtained from a man aged 55 to 70 with urothelial cancer. Source: PBMCs, taken around atezolizumab (anti-PD-L1) treatment. The chain is assembled from TRBV27 and TRBJ1-6; TRBD1 matches 7 bases in the middle. The nucleotide sequence reads TGTGCCAGCAGGGACAGGATGACACCCCTCCACTTT. Protein translation: CASRDRMTPLHF.